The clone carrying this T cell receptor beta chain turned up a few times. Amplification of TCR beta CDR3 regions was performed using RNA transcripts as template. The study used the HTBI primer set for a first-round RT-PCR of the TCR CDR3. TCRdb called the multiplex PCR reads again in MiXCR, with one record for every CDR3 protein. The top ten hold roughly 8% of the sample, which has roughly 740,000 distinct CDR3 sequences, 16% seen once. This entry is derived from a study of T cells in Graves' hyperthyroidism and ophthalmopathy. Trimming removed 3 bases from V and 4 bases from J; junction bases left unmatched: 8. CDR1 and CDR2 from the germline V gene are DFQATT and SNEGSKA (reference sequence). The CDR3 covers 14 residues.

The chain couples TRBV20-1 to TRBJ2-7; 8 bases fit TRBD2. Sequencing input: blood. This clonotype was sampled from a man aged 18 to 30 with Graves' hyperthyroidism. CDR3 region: CSASWREDLYEQYF. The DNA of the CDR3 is TGCAGTGCTAGTTGGCGGGAGGATTTGTACGAGCAGTACTTC.